These 27 T cell receptor beta chains originate from one sample sequenced in a study of response to subunit inactivated influenza vaccine. TCRdb analysed the RT-PCR reads with MiXCR anew, one entry per CDR3 protein. The sample lists roughly 670,000 distinct CDR3 sequences, 11% to 15% occurring once. This specimen consisted of PBMCs from blood, obtained approximately 15 days before vaccination. The receptors derive from a man in his forties or fifties who received an inactivated influenza vaccine.

The rearrangement links TRBV9 to TRBJ2-3; 7 nucleotides align to TRBD2. The CDR3 extends over 16 amino acids. Trimming cost V 2 bases and J 5 bases; bases outside gene matches: 11. Per the germline V gene, CDR1 is SGDLS and CDR2 is YYNGEE. The CDR3 loop is CASSVEPGGGGDTQYF. As DNA, the CDR3 is TGTGCCAGCAGCGTTGAACCGGGAGGAGGAGGAGATACGCAGTATTTT.

This clonotype was picked up many times. CDR3 DNA sequence: TGTGCCAGCAGGACTAGTCGGGGCACAGATACGCAGTATTTT. It codes for CASRTSRGTDTQYF. J is TRBJ2-3 and V is TRBV12-3 or TRBV12-4, with D possibly TRBD2 on 6 matching bases. The length of the CDR3 is 14 residues. V was pared by 6 bases and J by 1 base, with 11 bases between.

This clonotype appeared a single time. The J gene is TRBJ2-1, the V gene TRBV24-1, with 8 bases lining up with TRBD2. The CDR3 covers 16 residues. J was trimmed by 0 bases and V by 5 bases; bases with no gene match: 5. CDR1 is KGHDR, CDR2 SFDVKD, per germline. Here the CDR3 DNA reads TGTGCCACCAGTGGGTTAGCGGGGAGCTCCTACAATGAGCAGTTCTTC. It translates to CATSGLAGSSYNEQFF.

This clonotype turned up a few times. The chain joins TRBV7-9 to TRBJ2-3; tentative D call: TRBD1 (6 bases). The CDR3 has 15 residues. Germline V CDR1 and CDR2: SEHNR, FQNEAQ (reference sequence). The V gene lost 4 bases and the J gene lost 9 bases, with 20 bases spanning the gap. The CDR3 sequence: CASSSRQGPPSTQYF. The CDR3 DNA reads TGTGCCAGCAGCTCTAGGCAGGGGCCACCGAGCACGCAGTATTTT.

This clonotype was found a few times. V usage is TRBV15 and J usage is TRBJ2-7; D possibly matches TRBD1 or TRBD2 (5 bases each). This CDR3 has 14 residues. The V and J ends lost 4 bases and 0 bases respectively, with 10 bases between them. Germline lookup yields CDR1 LNHNV and CDR2 YYDKDF (reference sequence). The CDR3 reads CATSNRDGSYEQYF. The CDR3, as DNA: TGTGCCACCAGCAACCGGGACGGCTCCTACGAGCAGTACTTC.

In this sample, this clonotype turned up a few times. The chain joins TRBV5-1 to TRBJ2-2; 7 bases are shared with TRBD1. Germline lookup yields CDR1 SGHRS and CDR2 YFSETQ. With V trimmed by 4 bases and J by 6 bases, 9 bases remained unmatched. This CDR3 spans 15 amino acids. CDR3 sequence: CASSPRQGDAGELFF. CDR3 DNA: TGCGCCAGCAGCCCCCGACAGGGCGACGCCGGGGAGCTGTTTTTT.

The rearrangement joins TRBV6-2 or TRBV6-3 to TRBJ2-7, with 8 nucleotides matching TRBD1. CDR1 and CDR2 (germline): MNHEY, SVGEGT. The V segment lost 4 bases and the J segment 3 bases; nucleotides outside the gene matches: 5. CDR3 length: 14 amino acids. CDR3 in DNA: TGTGCCAGCAGTTCCACAGGGGGAATCTACGAGCAGTACTTC. As protein: CASSSTGGIYEQYF.

This clonotype has a handful of counts. This chain joins TRBV9 and TRBJ2-3, with 7 positions matching TRBD2. The germline V gene encodes CDR1 SGDLS and CDR2 YYNGEE. There are 15 residues in the CDR3. V lost 4 bases and J lost 2; bases outside the gene matches: 7. The CDR3 bases are TGTGCCAGCAGCTTCCTAGCGGATCCCACAGATACGCAGTATTTT. As protein: CASSFLADPTDTQYF.

The J gene is TRBJ1-6, the V gene TRBV10-3, with D maybe TRBD1 (5 bases). Germline values: CDR1 ENHRY, CDR2 SYGVKD. The length of the CDR3 is 13 residues. Trimming shortened V by 6 bases and J by 8 bases, and 11 bases separated the two germline ends. This CDR3 is CAIRGARDSPLHF. Written as DNA, the CDR3 is TGTGCCATCAGAGGGGCGCGGGATTCACCCCTCCACTTT.

The chain uses TRBV3-1 and TRBJ2-7, with D possibly matching TRBD2 (6 bases). The V gene's germline CDR1 is LGHDT and CDR2 YNNKEL (reference sequence). The V and J ends lost 0 bases and 2 bases respectively, with 14 bases between them. The CDR3 is 16 amino acids. The CDR3 DNA reads as TGTGCCAGCAGCCAAGATACGTCGGGAGAGCCCTACGAGCAGTACTTC. It codes for CASSQDTSGEPYEQYF.

The rearrangement links TRBV12-3 or TRBV12-4 to TRBJ2-5; D is unclear. Trimming stripped 6 bases from V and 3 bases from J, with 17 bases between. This CDR3 region has 15 residues. The CDR3 spells CASSSRAQTKETQYF. The CDR3 DNA follows: TGTGCCAGCAGCAGCCGGGCCCAGACCAAAGAGACCCAGTACTTC.

The chain carries TRBV6-1 and TRBJ2-7; D is possibly TRBD2 (7 bases). The CDR3 is 15 amino acids. The germline V gene has CDR1 MNHNS and CDR2 SASEGT. V lost 5 bases, J lost 1 base, and 15 bases lay in between. DNA of the CDR3: TGTGCCAGCAGTCCTCCAGGGAGGGGGTCCTACGAGCAGTACTTC. Protein: CASSPPGRGSYEQYF.

This sequence joins TRBV5-1 and TRBJ2-7, with no clear D. From germline, CDR1 is SGHRS and CDR2 YFSETQ. V lost 4 bases and J lost 3, with 11 bases in between. The CDR3 runs 13 residues. CDR3 nucleotide sequence: TGCGCCAGCAGCAAAAGCCTCAACTACGAGCAGTACTTC. Amino acid sequence: CASSKSLNYEQYF.

This clonotype has more than one count but fewer than ten. The rearrangement links TRBV2 to TRBJ1-5; D unresolved. V was cut by 4 bases and J by 7 bases, with 14 bases left in between. CDR1 and CDR2 from the germline V gene are SNHLY and FYNNEI. The CDR3 spans 14 residues. CDR3 protein: CASSAPRVKQPQHF. CDR3 DNA sequence: TGTGCCAGCAGTGCCCCGAGGGTCAAGCAGCCCCAGCATTTT.

This clonotype was counted only a few times. V is TRBV28 and J is TRBJ2-7; 9 positions agree with TRBD1. V shed 6 bases and J 4 bases; nucleotides not matched to a gene: 16. In germline, CDR1 is MDHEN, CDR2 SYDVKM. This CDR3 is 17 amino acids long. For the CDR3, the DNA is TGTGCCAGCAGACGAGACAGGGGGAGAACCTCCTTTTACGAGCAGTACTTC. Translation gives CASRRDRGRTSFYEQYF. Looking up the rest from reference TRBV28 and TRBJ2-7 gives the full variable domain: DVKVTQSSRYLVKRTGEKVFLECVQDMDHENMFWYRQDPGLGLRLIYFSYDVKMKEKGDIPEGYSVSREKKERFSLILESASTNQTSMYLCASRRDRGRTSFYEQYFGPGTRLTVT.

This CDR3 is CSANRQGAHEQYF. The CDR3 DNA reads as TGCAGTGCTAACAGACAGGGGGCCCACGAGCAGTACTTC. This chain uses TRBV20-1 with TRBJ2-7, with 10 bases that match TRBD1. Per the germline V gene, CDR1 is DFQATT and CDR2 is SNEGSKA (reference sequence). This CDR3 is 13 amino acids long. V trimming: 4 bases; J trimming: 5 bases; junction bases outside the gene matches: 5.

This clonotype was seen a handful of times. The chain employs TRBV7-9 and TRBJ1-2; no reliable D call. CDR1 and CDR2 (germline): SEHNR, FQNEAQ (reference sequence). Trimming took off 4 bases at V and 4 bases at J, with 13 bases between the two ends. The CDR3 totals 14 residues. CDR3 sequence (DNA): TGTGCCAGCAGCTCAGGATTAGTCGGCTATGGCTACACCTTC. This translates into CASSSGLVGYGYTF.

This clonotype was seen only a few times. The chain couples TRBV10-3 to TRBJ2-5; D gene ambiguous. CDR1 is ENHRY, CDR2 SYGVKD, per germline. V lost 1 base and J lost 1, with 7 bases in between. The CDR3 covers 14 residues. CDR3 loop: CAISEYGSQETQYF. The DNA of the CDR3 is TGTGCCATCAGTGAGTACGGCAGCCAAGAGACCCAGTACTTC.

This clonotype was found a few times. The chain uses TRBV12-3 or TRBV12-4 and TRBJ1-6; D perhaps matches TRBD1 (6 bases). V shed 7 bases and J shed 10 bases, with 17 bases lying between them. This CDR3 region has 14 residues. The CDR3 DNA reads as TGTGCCAGCAACAGGGAGGGGCCACGGTCACCCCTCCACTTT. Protein product: CASNREGPRSPLHF.

This clonotype was observed a few times. V and J are TRBV28 and TRBJ2-5; D gene ambiguous. The CDR3 has 15 residues. Germline V lookup: CDR1 MDHEN, CDR2 SYDVKM. V was pared by 4 bases and J by 3 bases, with 15 bases between. The CDR3 reads CASSSGYGQKETQYF. CDR3 nucleotide sequence: TGTGCCAGCAGTTCCGGGTACGGTCAAAAAGAGACCCAGTACTTC.

In nucleotides, the CDR3 is TGCAGCGTTCAATACGGGGCCGGGGAGCTGTTTTTT. Protein product: CSVQYGAGELFF. V and J are TRBV29-1 and TRBJ2-2; D might be TRBD2 (5 bases). The CDR3 contains 12 residues. Germline V gene data show CDR1 as SQVTM and CDR2 as ANQGSEA. V was trimmed by 5 bases and J by 6 bases, leaving 10 bases between them.

This clonotype was found many times. The chain uses TRBV7-9 and TRBJ2-2; D remains unclear. V was pared by 1 base and J by 4 bases, with 4 bases between. Germline CDR1 is SEHNR and CDR2 is FQNEAQ (reference sequence). This CDR3 contains 13 residues. As DNA, the CDR3 is TGTGCCAGCAGCTTAGTAGCCACCGGGGAGCTGTTTTTT. Translated: CASSLVATGELFF.

The sample holds many counts of this clonotype. The V call is TRBV29-1, the J call TRBJ2-1; the D gene could be TRBD1 or TRBD2 (5 bases each). The CDR3 consists of 11 residues. With 0 bases removed from V and 12 bases from J, the gap between germline ends came to 9 bases. Germline loops: CDR1 SQVTM, CDR2 ANQGSEA. The CDR3 nucleotides are TGCAGCGTTGAAGAGGGTGGGGGGCAGTTCTTC. It translates to CSVEEGGGQFF.

In this sample, this clonotype turned up a few times. The rearrangement links TRBV29-1 to TRBJ2-5; D remains ambiguous. Germline V gene sequence: CDR1 SQVTM, CDR2 ANQGSEA. The germline V and J ends were trimmed by 0 bases and 5 bases, with 10 bases remaining between them. The CDR3 contains 13 residues. The CDR3 loop reads CSVEDRLYETQYF. Here the CDR3 DNA reads TGCAGCGTTGAAGACAGGCTTTATGAGACCCAGTACTTC.

Only a few counts were recorded for this clonotype. This chain links TRBV29-1 with TRBJ2-1, with 8 bases aligning to TRBD2. V was clipped by 0 bases and J by 6 bases; unmatched bases: 7. This CDR3 has 15 residues. CDR1 SQVTM and CDR2 ANQGSEA come from the germline V gene. This CDR3 reads CSVEDRLAFRNEQFF. The CDR3 region has the DNA TGCAGCGTTGAAGATCGACTAGCGTTCCGCAATGAGCAGTTCTTC.

This clonotype has only a few counts. This chain connects TRBV15 to TRBJ1-4, with unresolved D. Germline assignment: CDR1 LNHNV and CDR2 YYDKDF (reference sequence). The CDR3 is 13 residues long. V lost 5 bases to trimming and J lost 4 bases, with 8 bases between them. In DNA form, the CDR3 reads TGTGCCACCAGCCGAAACAGTAATGAAAAACTGTTTTTT. This codes for CATSRNSNEKLFF.

The chain has TRBV7-2 and TRBJ2-2; D is undetermined. The germline V gene encodes CDR1 SGHTA and CDR2 FQGNSA. The CDR3 is made up of 14 amino acids. V gave up 1 base and J gave up 8 bases, with 11 bases separating them. CDR3 protein: CASSLGIFKGELFF. DNA for the CDR3: TGTGCCAGCAGCTTAGGGATCTTCAAGGGGGAGCTGTTTTTT. The variable domain in full, with the rest retrieved from reference TRBV7-2 and TRBJ2-2, is GAGVSQSPSNKVTEKGKDVELRCDPISGHTALYWYRQSLGQGLEFLIYFQGNSAPDKSGLPSDRFSAERTGGSVSTLTIQRTQQEDSAVYLCASSLGIFKGELFFGEGSRLTVL.